These 20 T cell receptor beta chains were all obtained from the same sample, sequenced in a study of blood T cell repertoires in COVID-19. TCRdb's table, derived via immunoSEQ multiplex PCR, lists solely in-frame clones and lacks some. This repertoire shows fewer than 120,000 clones, nearly 80% found once; its top ten account for under 20%. Material for sequencing was peripheral blood. The receptors stem from a woman older than 75 with active or convalescent COVID-19.

This clone has more than one count but fewer than ten. The rearrangement uses TRBV11-2 and TRBJ2-1, with TRBD2 identical over 9 bases. The germline V gene encodes CDR1 SGHAT and CDR2 FQNNGV. Germline trimming cut 5 bases from V and 5 bases from J; bases unmatched to any gene: 4. The length of the CDR3 is 14 residues. DNA for the CDR3: TGTGCCAGCAGCCCGACTAGCGGACACAATGAGCAGTTCTTC. Translated: CASSPTSGHNEQFF. The complete variable domain, with remaining parts taken from reference TRBV11-2 and TRBJ2-1, reads EAGVAQSPRYKIIEKRQSVAFWCNPISGHATLYWYQQILGQGPKLLIQFQNNGVVDDSQLPKDRFSAERLKGVDSTLKIQPAKLEDSAVYLCASSPTSGHNEQFFGPGTRLTVL.

The chain links TRBV28 to TRBJ2-3; TRBD1 might be the D (5 bases). Between the trimmed V and J ends, which lost 8 bases and 1 base, there was a span of 16 bases. CDR1 and CDR2 from the germline V gene are MDHEN and SYDVKM. This CDR3 is 15 amino acids long. CDR3 in amino acids: CASYAPRGGTDTQYF. The CDR3 coding sequence is TGTGCCAGCTACGCACCTAGGGGCGGCACAGATACGCAGTATTTT. Together with reference TRBV28 and TRBJ2-3, the CDR3 gives the full variable domain: DVKVTQSSRYLVKRTGEKVFLECVQDMDHENMFWYRQDPGLGLRLIYFSYDVKMKEKGDIPEGYSVSREKKERFSLILESASTNQTSMYLCASYAPRGGTDTQYFGPGTRLTVL.

This chain uses TRBV5-4 with TRBJ2-1, with 11 bases identical to TRBD2. V was clipped by 4 bases and J by 4 bases; unmatched bases: 7. CDR3 length equals 16 residues. The germline gives CDR1 SGHNT, CDR2 YYREEE (reference sequence). The CDR3 here is CASSPGGLAEYNEQFF. The CDR3 coding sequence is TGTGCCAGCAGCCCGGGGGGACTAGCGGAATACAATGAGCAGTTCTTC.

The V and J genes are TRBV5-1 and TRBJ2-5; 13 bases are a match to TRBD2. Germline V gene data show CDR1 as SGHRS and CDR2 as YFSETQ. V lost 4 bases to trimming and J lost 4 bases; unmatched junction nucleotides: 7. This CDR3 contains 16 residues. DNA for the CDR3: TGCGCCAGCAGCACCGGACTAGCGGGAGCCGGAGAGACCCAGTACTTC. Translated, it gives CASSTGLAGAGETQYF.

The CDR3 loop reads CASSLRGGRTTDTQYF. The DNA for the CDR3 is TGTGCCAGCAGCTTACGTGGCGGGAGGACCACAGATACGCAGTATTTT. The V and J genes are TRBV7-9 and TRBJ2-3; 8 nucleotides match TRBD2. Germline CDR1 reads SEHNR; CDR2 reads FQNEAQ (reference sequence). This CDR3 has 16 residues. V shed 2 bases, J shed 2 bases, and the junction held 6 bases outside the gene matches.

The V call is TRBV29-1, the J call TRBJ2-7; 8 bases match TRBD2. The CDR3 runs 13 residues. The V gene end was trimmed by 7 bases and the J gene end by 0 bases; junction bases not matched to a gene: 5. The germline V gene encodes CDR1 SQVTM and CDR2 ANQGSEA. The CDR3 here is CSGRAGGSYEQYF. CDR3 DNA sequence: TGCAGCGGACGGGCGGGAGGCTCCTACGAGCAGTACTTC.

In this sample, this clone turned up once. The genes are TRBV5-6 and TRBJ1-2; TRBD1 agrees at 12 bases. V shed 4 bases and J 10 bases; nucleotides not matched to a gene: 8. This CDR3 is 14 amino acids long. Germline V lookup: CDR1 SGHDT, CDR2 YYEEEE. The CDR3 loop is CASSLPGQGAFYTF. The DNA of the CDR3 is TGTGCCAGCAGCCTACCGGGACAGGGGGCTTTCTACACCTTC.

CDR3 in amino acids: CASSTIRGTEAFF. Written as DNA, the CDR3 is TGTGCCAGCAGCACAATCAGGGGTACTGAAGCTTTCTTT. The chain combines TRBV7-9 with TRBJ1-1, with D maybe TRBD1 (6 bases). Germline V lookup: CDR1 SEHNR, CDR2 FQNEAQ (reference sequence). Trimming took off 5 bases at V and 5 bases at J, with 12 bases between the two ends. The CDR3 runs 13 residues.

This chain connects TRBV7-9 to TRBJ2-1, with D unresolved. Germline values: CDR1 SEHNR, CDR2 FQNEAQ (reference sequence). Trimming took 3 bases from V and 8 from J, leaving 17 bases between them. The CDR3 runs to 15 residues. CDR3 sequence: CASSFPQLSSDEQFF. CDR3 coding DNA: TGTGCCAGCAGCTTCCCGCAACTTTCCTCCGATGAGCAGTTCTTC.

This clone was counted only a few times. This chain joins TRBV7-9 and TRBJ1-2; D call uncertain. CDR1 is SEHNR and CDR2 is FQNEAQ in the germline V gene (reference sequence). V was pared by 1 base and J by 5 bases, with 11 bases between. The CDR3 consists of 14 residues. In DNA, the CDR3 is TGTGCCAGCAGCTTAGAACTCCGGGGTTATGGCTACACCTTC. It yields the protein CASSLELRGYGYTF.

The chain is built from TRBV18 and TRBJ2-1; 8 bases agree with TRBD2. The J segment lost 2 bases and the V segment lost 3 bases, leaving 12 bases of the junction unmatched. The V gene's germline CDR1 is KGHSH and CDR2 LQKENI. CDR3 length: 18 amino acids. The CDR3 here is CASSPLGRAVSAYNEQFF. The CDR3 DNA reads as TGTGCCAGCTCACCTCTCGGGAGGGCCGTCTCGGCCTACAATGAGCAGTTCTTC.

In nucleotides, the CDR3 is TGTGCCAGCAGTGTGCTAGCGGGAGCGGACACCGGGGAGCTGTTTTTT. Encoded protein: CASSVLAGADTGELFF. This rearrangement joins TRBV6-1 to TRBJ2-2, with 10 bases matching TRBD2. Germline-derived CDR1 and CDR2 are MNHNS and SASEGT. Trimming at V came to 4 bases and at J to 3 bases, leaving 5 bases not matched to a gene. The CDR3 has 16 residues.

This chain uses TRBV29-1 with TRBJ2-7; the D gene is possibly TRBD1 (6 bases). CDR3 length equals 12 residues. V lost 4 bases and J 6 bases, leaving 13 bases between the germline ends. Germline V gives CDR1 SQVTM, CDR2 ANQGSEA. CDR3 loop: CSVGWGRGEQYF. The DNA of the CDR3 is TGCAGCGTTGGGTGGGGGCGAGGCGAGCAGTACTTC.

The gene calls are TRBV6-5 and TRBJ2-2; 9 bases line up with TRBD1. V lost 6 bases and J lost 4; bases outside the gene matches: 6. The CDR3 has 15 residues. Germline loops: CDR1 MNHEY, CDR2 SVGAGI. For the CDR3, the DNA is TGTGCCAGCAGATTCGGACAGGGGATCACCGGGGAGCTGTTTTTT. Protein product: CASRFGQGITGELFF.

The gene calls are TRBV18 and TRBJ1-5, with 8 bases matching TRBD1. Germline V lookup: CDR1 KGHSH, CDR2 LQKENI. The CDR3 totals 13 residues. Trimming took 3 bases from V and 7 from J; bases not matched to a gene: 2. CDR3 amino acids: CASSPGTGQPQHF. As DNA, the CDR3 is TGTGCCAGCTCACCCGGGACAGGACAGCCCCAGCATTTT.

The chain employs TRBV5-1 and TRBJ1-3; 9 bases are a match to TRBD1. CDR3 length equals 15 residues. Per the germline V gene, CDR1 is SGHRS and CDR2 is YFSETQ. Trimming at V came to 4 bases and at J to 1 base, leaving 3 bases not matched to a gene. CDR3 amino acids: CASSTGGASGNTIYF. In nucleotides, the CDR3 is TGCGCCAGCAGCACAGGGGGCGCGTCTGGAAACACCATATATTTT.

The J gene is TRBJ2-3, the V gene TRBV7-9; D might be TRBD1 (5 bases). V gave up 5 bases and J gave up 0 bases, with 12 bases separating them. Germline loops: CDR1 SEHNR, CDR2 FQNEAQ (reference sequence). The CDR3 runs to 15 residues. The CDR3: CASSRVAGSTDTQYF. CDR3 coding DNA: TGTGCCAGCAGCCGCGTGGCAGGGAGCACAGATACGCAGTATTTT.

The DNA of the CDR3 is TGTGCCAGCAGCCCGGACCCGGGACTAGCGGGCTACAATGAGCAGTTCTTC. Encoded protein: CASSPDPGLAGYNEQFF. The rearrangement joins TRBV11-3 to TRBJ2-1, with 12 bases aligning to TRBD2. Germline values: CDR1 SGHNT, CDR2 YENEEA. This CDR3 is 17 amino acids long. Unmatched junction bases numbered 8, after V lost 5 bases and J lost 3 bases.

The CDR3, as DNA: TGTGCCAGCATGCAGGGTTCCTACGAGCAGTACTTC. Its translation is CASMQGSYEQYF. V gene TRBV2 combines with J gene TRBJ2-7; tentative D call: TRBD1 (5 bases). V was cut by 7 bases and J by 1 base, with 8 bases left in between. Germline CDR1 is SNHLY and CDR2 is FYNNEI. The CDR3 spans 12 residues.

J is TRBJ2-7 and V is TRBV7-9; 8 nucleotides agree with TRBD2. The germline V gene encodes CDR1 SEHNR and CDR2 FQNEAQ (reference sequence). V dropped 3 bases and J dropped 3; count of bases not matched to a gene: 4. The CDR3 loop spans 14 amino acids. The CDR3 loop reads CASSFGLAYYEQYF. CDR3 nucleotides: TGTGCCAGCAGCTTTGGACTAGCTTACTACGAGCAGTACTTC.